The clone carrying this TCR beta chain was counted once. Its antigen is unidentified. Germline V gene data show CDR1 as MDHEN and CDR2 as SYDVKM. V was clipped by 2 bases and J by 6 bases; unmatched bases: 3. The CDR3 extends over 15 amino acids. This entry belongs to a study of T cell responses to AZD1222 COVID-19 vaccine. Study results and limitations: Among AZD1222 vaccinees, only five to seven were seropositive at baseline. Clonal diversity was possibly underestimated; the donors were predominantly white British and more often female. It was only after the peak T cell response that any repertoires were sampled. The study reported that nearly half of spike-specific TCRs target unmutated variant regions.

The data were produced by immunoSEQ multiplex PCR, yet TCRdb's version contains in-frame clones alone and is incomplete. The sample holds about 110,000 clones, around 92% seen once. This sequence was found in an adult who received the AZD1222 COVID-19 vaccine. The V and J genes are TRBV28 and TRBJ2-2, with 10 bases identical to TRBD1. The sequenced sample was peripheral blood, obtained 28 days after the second AZD1222 dose. Here the CDR3 reads CASSLGTGDPGELFF. As DNA, the CDR3 is TGTGCCAGCAGTTTAGGGACAGGGGACCCCGGGGAGCTGTTTTTT.